These 32 T cell receptor beta chains came from one sample sequenced in a study of blood T cell repertoires in COVID-19. Assay: immunoSEQ multiplex PCR; the TCRdb copy retains only in-frame clones and omits some. The table lists roughly 320,000 clones, over 90% of them singletons. Input material: PBMCs or T cells enriched from blood (not recorded which). These receptors were taken from a woman in her 30s who had been exposed to COVID-19.

V gene TRBV7-3 combines with J gene TRBJ2-3; no reliable D call. The CDR3 has 14 amino acids. Trimming removed 4 bases at V and 4 bases at J, with 12 bases between. Germline CDR1 and CDR2: SGHTA and FQGTGA. CDR3 region: CASSSGHIPDTQYF. The DNA for the CDR3 is TGTGCCAGCAGCTCCGGTCATATCCCAGATACGCAGTATTTT.

The genes are TRBV2 and TRBJ1-2; a weak D match, TRBD1 (5 bases). Trimming shortened V by 4 bases and J by 3 bases, and 6 bases separated the two germline ends. Germline V gene data show CDR1 as SNHLY and CDR2 as FYNNEI. This CDR3 region has 12 residues. The CDR3 sequence: CASSVTDYGYTF. The CDR3 bases are TGTGCCAGCAGTGTGACAGACTATGGCTACACCTTC.

J is TRBJ2-3 and V is TRBV7-9, with no clear D. Per germline, CDR1 SEHNR and CDR2 FQNEAQ (reference sequence). CDR3 size: 14 residues. Trimming pared 11 bases from V and 0 bases from J, leaving 15 bases between. CDR3 nucleotides: TGTGCCCTCAGCTTAGGTCCTAGCACAGATACGCAGTATTTT. It codes for CALSLGPSTDTQYF.

The chain uses TRBV9 and TRBJ1-4; 8 nucleotides agree with TRBD1. This CDR3 has 15 amino acids. Germline assignment: CDR1 SGDLS and CDR2 YYNGEE. V trimming: 0 bases; J trimming: 8 bases; junction bases outside the gene matches: 6. The CDR3 coding sequence is TGTGCCAGCAGCGTAGGCCGGACAGGGCTCGAAAAACTGTTTTTT. Protein: CASSVGRTGLEKLFF. Full variable domain (remainder filled in from reference TRBV9 and TRBJ1-4): DSGVTQTPKHLITATGQRVTLRCSPRSGDLSVYWYQQSLDQGLQFLIQYYNGEERAKGNILERFSAQQFPDLHSELNLSSLELGDSALYFCASSVGRTGLEKLFFGSGTQLSVL.

The chain employs TRBV28 and TRBJ1-5; D is undetermined. There are 14 residues in the CDR3. Germline V lookup: CDR1 MDHEN, CDR2 SYDVKM. Trimming cost V 3 bases and J 5 bases, with 11 bases left between them. The CDR3 loop is CASSFRYSHQPQHF. The CDR3 coding sequence is TGTGCCAGCAGTTTTCGATACAGTCATCAGCCCCAGCATTTT.

The chain joins TRBV6-5 to TRBJ2-1; the match to TRBD2 covers 8 bases. CDR1 and CDR2 from the germline V gene are MNHEY and SVGAGI. The length of the CDR3 is 16 residues. V was pared by 2 bases and J by 2 bases, with 5 bases of the junction left unmatched. CDR3 sequence (DNA): TGTGCCAGCAGTTACGGGGGCGGGGGGCCCTACAATGAGCAGTTCTTC. It encodes CASSYGGGGPYNEQFF.

The V gene is TRBV13, the J gene TRBJ1-2; maybe TRBD1 (6 bases). Trimming cost V 6 bases and J 6 bases, with 17 bases left between them. Germline V gives CDR1 PRHDT, CDR2 FYEKMQ (reference sequence). There are 14 residues in the CDR3. The CDR3 loop reads CASRIPQGRDGYTF. The CDR3, as DNA: TGTGCCAGCAGGATACCACAGGGTAGGGATGGCTACACCTTC.

The chain joins TRBV29-1 to TRBJ1-2, with 11 bases identical to TRBD1. The CDR3 length is 12 residues. CDR1 and CDR2 from the germline V gene are SQVTM and ANQGSEA. After removal of 6 bases from V and 12 bases from J, the junction contained 9 bases not matched to a gene. In DNA, the CDR3 is TGCAGCGTCCCCCGGGACAGGGGGGCCCACACCTTC. It is translated as CSVPRDRGAHTF.

The chain uses TRBV15 and TRBJ1-5; TRBD1 matches at 10 bases. The CDR3 spans 17 residues. After removal of 3 bases from V and 6 bases from J, the junction contained 11 bases not matched to a gene. CDR1 LNHNV and CDR2 YYDKDF come from the germline V gene (reference sequence). The CDR3 DNA reads TGTGCCACCAGCAGGGTCTACCCCGGGACAGGGGTTCAGCCCCAGCATTTT. This codes for CATSRVYPGTGVQPQHF.

The chain employs TRBV7-2 and TRBJ1-4; 10 bases agree with TRBD1. Germline CDR1 reads SGHTA; CDR2 reads FQGNSA. This CDR3 is built from 14 residues. Trimming removed 5 bases from V and 11 bases from J; junction bases left unmatched: 8. The CDR3 region has the DNA TGTGCCAGCAGCCCGCGGACAGGGGGGAGTAAACTGTTTTTT. Protein product: CASSPRTGGSKLFF.

This clone was seen a handful of times. The V gene is TRBV7-9, the J gene TRBJ1-1, with TRBD1 as a possible D gene (6 bases). Germline-derived CDR1 and CDR2 are SEHNR and FQNEAQ (reference sequence). The CDR3 sequence is 15 residues long. V lost 5 bases to trimming and J lost 0 bases, with 13 bases between them. DNA for the CDR3: TGTGCCAGCAGCCTCTTGACAGGAATGAACACTGAAGCTTTCTTT. Translation: CASSLLTGMNTEAFF.

CDR3 bases: TGTGCCAGCAGTCTCCAGGGGAATGCTTTCTTT. Translated, it gives CASSLQGNAFF. The chain links TRBV25-1 to TRBJ1-1; possible D gene TRBD1, 6 bases. CDR1 and CDR2 from the germline V gene are MGHDK and SYGVNS. Trimming removed 5 bases at V and 11 bases at J, with 12 bases between. This CDR3 has 11 residues.

The chain has TRBV11-2 and TRBJ1-2, with 8 bases aligning to TRBD1. Trimming at V came to 6 bases and at J to 4 bases, leaving 16 bases not matched to a gene. This CDR3 has 17 amino acids. Germline V gene sequence: CDR1 SGHAT, CDR2 FQNNGV. CDR3 nucleotide sequence: TGTGCCAGCAGTCAAATGGGACAGGAGCGACCCTTCTATGGCTACACCTTC. It yields the protein CASSQMGQERPFYGYTF.

The rearrangement uses TRBV5-1 and TRBJ1-4, with 10 bases that match TRBD1. This CDR3 is built from 15 residues. J lost 7 bases, V lost 3 bases, and 6 bases had no gene match. Germline CDR1 is SGHRS and CDR2 is YFSETQ. CDR3 sequence reads: CASSWGTGDGEKLFF. CDR3 sequence (DNA): TGCGCCAGCAGCTGGGGGACAGGGGACGGTGAAAAACTGTTTTTT. The full variable domain, in which reference TRBV5-1 and TRBJ1-4 provide the parts outside the CDR3, is KAGVTQTPRYLIKTRGQQVTLSCSPISGHRSVSWYQQTPGQGLQFLFEYFSETQRNKGNFPGRFSGRQFSNSRSEMNVSTLELGDSALYLCASSWGTGDGEKLFFGSGTQLSVL.

This clone appeared once. The V call is TRBV19, the J call TRBJ1-2, with 10 bases fitting TRBD1. With 5 bases clipped from V and 4 bases from J, the junction kept 13 bases outside the gene matches. The CDR3 is 17 residues long. CDR1 is LNHDA, CDR2 SQIVND, per germline (reference sequence). The CDR3 loop reads CASSDDRGRGVSYGYTF. The CDR3 DNA follows: TGTGCCAGTAGTGACGACAGGGGGCGCGGGGTCAGCTATGGCTACACCTTC.

The chain uses TRBV2 and TRBJ2-2, with a tentative D call TRBD1 (6 bases). V lost 3 bases, J lost 1 base, and 15 bases lay in between. The CDR3 is 17 residues long. Germline lookup yields CDR1 SNHLY and CDR2 FYNNEI. Here the CDR3 reads CASSEGAGTLNTGELFF. The CDR3 bases are TGTGCCAGCAGTGAGGGGGCCGGGACGCTGAACACCGGGGAGCTGTTTTTT.

This chain joins TRBV5-6 and TRBJ2-5; TRBD1 agrees at 8 bases. This CDR3 has 14 residues. The V gene's germline CDR1 is SGHDT and CDR2 YYEEEE. With 4 bases clipped from V and 5 bases from J, the junction kept 7 bases outside the gene matches. The CDR3 region is CASSPLTGDETQYF. The CDR3 DNA reads TGTGCCAGCAGCCCTCTGACAGGGGACGAGACCCAGTACTTC.

This chain links TRBV7-3 with TRBJ1-6; 8 nucleotides match TRBD1. Germline V gene lookup returns CDR1 SGHTA and CDR2 FQGTGA. CDR3 size: 13 residues. V was pared by 5 bases and J by 10 bases, with 4 bases of the junction left unmatched. As DNA, the CDR3 is TGTGCCAGCAGCCCTACAGGGGGGTCACCCCTCCACTTT. Encoded protein: CASSPTGGSPLHF. Combining the CDR3 with reference TRBV7-3 and TRBJ1-6 gives the whole variable domain GAGVSQTPSNKVTEKGKYVELRCDPISGHTALYWYRQSLGQGPEFLIYFQGTGAADDSGLPNDRFFAVRPEGSVSTLKIQRTERGDSAVYLCASSPTGGSPLHFGNGTRLTVT.

The chain links TRBV27 to TRBJ2-3; 8 positions match TRBD2. CDR1 is MNHEY, CDR2 SMNVEV, per germline (reference sequence). This CDR3 has 15 residues. The V and J ends lost 1 base and 4 bases, in that order; junction bases with no gene match: 4. The CDR3 loop is CASSLLAGGADTQYF. CDR3 sequence (DNA): TGTGCCAGCAGTTTATTGGCGGGGGGCGCAGATACGCAGTATTTT.

The chain combines TRBV7-9 with TRBJ1-2; TRBD1 matches at 7 bases. CDR1 and CDR2 from the germline V gene are SEHNR and FQNEAQ (reference sequence). The trim removed 1 base at V and 4 bases at J, leaving 6 bases unmatched. The CDR3 runs 15 residues. The CDR3 nucleotides read TGTGCCAGCAGCTTAGGCGGTGGGACAGCCTATGGCTACACCTTC. This gives the protein CASSLGGGTAYGYTF.

The V call is TRBV11-3, the J call TRBJ2-1; 10 bases match TRBD1. The length of the CDR3 is 15 residues. The germline gives CDR1 SGHNT, CDR2 YENEEA. Unmatched junction bases numbered 3, after V lost 5 bases and J lost 2 bases. The CDR3: CASSEGQGTYNEQFF. The DNA for the CDR3 is TGTGCCAGCAGCGAGGGACAGGGGACCTACAATGAGCAGTTCTTC.

V is TRBV4-1 and J is TRBJ1-6; perhaps TRBD1 as D (5 bases). This CDR3 is 13 amino acids long. The germline CDR1 and CDR2 sequences are MGHRA and YSYEKL. V lost 0 bases to trimming and J lost 10 bases, with 7 bases between them. The CDR3 sequence is CASSQDRQSPLHF. The CDR3, as DNA: TGCGCCAGCAGCCAAGATCGACAGTCACCCCTCCACTTT.

The chain has TRBV18 and TRBJ1-2; no reliable D call. V lost 0 bases to trimming and J lost 4 bases, with 12 bases between them. Germline V gene data show CDR1 as KGHSH and CDR2 as LQKENI. The CDR3 is 15 residues long. The CDR3 sequence is CASSPPGQHPYGYTF. In DNA, the CDR3 is TGTGCCAGCTCACCACCGGGCCAGCACCCCTATGGCTACACCTTC.

This chain connects TRBV6-5 to TRBJ1-1; D call uncertain. Germline CDR1 is MNHEY and CDR2 is SVGAGI. This CDR3 is 12 amino acids long. The V and J ends lost 6 bases and 1 base respectively, with 6 bases between them. The CDR3 DNA follows: TGTGCCAGCAGGACGGGGAACACTGAAGCTTTCTTT. Its protein product is CASRTGNTEAFF.

As concerns this clone: Other nucleotide sequences in the sample specify the same CDR3. The chain combines TRBV3-1 (or the pseudogene TRBV3-2) with TRBJ2-3; 14 positions agree with TRBD2. CDR3 length equals 16 residues. The junction had 4 bases not matched to a gene; V was cut back by 5 bases and J by 3 bases. The V gene's germline CDR1 is LGHDT and CDR2 YNNKEL (reference sequence). Written as DNA, the CDR3 is TGTGCCAGCAGCTCGACTAGCGGGGGGGCGACAGATACGCAGTATTTT. It codes for CASSSTSGGATDTQYF.

The chain recombines TRBV5-6 with TRBJ2-2, with 14 bases aligning to TRBD2. CDR3 length: 18 amino acids. With V trimmed by 4 bases and J by 5 bases, 10 bases remained unmatched. Germline-derived CDR1 and CDR2 are SGHDT and YYEEEE. In nucleotides, the CDR3 is TGTGCCAGCAGCGTGAGACTAGCGGGGGGGCCTAGGACCGGGGAGCTGTTTTTT. Translating it yields CASSVRLAGGPRTGELFF.

The J gene is TRBJ1-3, the V gene TRBV2; D is perhaps TRBD1 (6 bases). Trimming stripped 6 bases from V and 1 base from J, with 10 bases between. This CDR3 has 14 residues. Germline loops: CDR1 SNHLY, CDR2 FYNNEI. Here the CDR3 reads CASRNDRSGNTIYF. DNA of the CDR3: TGTGCCAGCAGGAATGACAGGTCTGGAAACACCATATATTTT.

In regard to this clone: Its ends do not fully match the called genes, so a read error is possible. V usage is TRBV6-5 and J usage is TRBJ1-6; D call uncertain. The germline V gene encodes CDR1 MNHEY and CDR2 SVGAGI. The length of the CDR3 is 14 residues. Here the CDR3 DNA reads TGTGCCAGCAGACCCGACTTTTATACTTCACCCCTCCACTTT. Protein product: CASRPDFYTSPLHF.

This chain uses TRBV18 with TRBJ1-2, with 7 positions matching TRBD1. The length of the CDR3 is 15 residues. J gave up 0 bases and V 5 bases, and 6 bases lay outside the gene matches. Germline CDR1 and CDR2: KGHSH and LQKENI. The CDR3 nucleotides are TGTGCCAGCTCAACCACCGGGACAGCTAACTATGGCTACACCTTC. It encodes CASSTTGTANYGYTF.

The CDR3, as DNA: TGTGCCAGCAGTTTTAGGGGGGGCGAGTATGGCTACACCTTC. Its protein is CASSFRGGEYGYTF. This chain connects TRBV27 to TRBJ1-2; D is perhaps TRBD1 (6 bases). This CDR3 is 14 amino acids long. The germline V gene has CDR1 MNHEY and CDR2 SMNVEV (reference sequence). The V end lost 3 bases, the J end lost 5 bases, and 13 bases lay between the germline ends.

The chain is built from TRBV10-3 and TRBJ2-7; 8 bases align to TRBD2. This CDR3 is 13 amino acids long. V lost 10 bases, J lost 4 bases, and 9 bases stayed unmatched. Germline V gives CDR1 ENHRY, CDR2 SYGVKD. The CDR3 is CATRLGLEYEQYF. The CDR3 DNA reads as TGTGCCACCCGCTTGGGACTAGAGTACGAGCAGTACTTC.

This clone was seen once. The CDR3 region is CAIYSGNTIYF. In nucleotides, the CDR3 is TGTGCCATCTATTCTGGAAACACCATATATTTT. This sequence joins TRBV10-3 and TRBJ1-3; D gene unclear. V lost 8 bases and J lost 1, with 3 bases in between. Germline lookup yields CDR1 ENHRY and CDR2 SYGVKD. The CDR3 length is 11 residues.